This T cell receptor beta chain is from a study of blood T cell repertoires in COVID-19 (dated by TCRdb to the early 2020s). For the study in its entirety: Collaborator samples came from the United States, Italy and Spain and covered acute and convalescent phases of COVID-19. The material from the prospective study consisted of cDNA or gDNA derived from T cells, B-cell-depleted T cells, or PBMCs. Deeply sampled blood TCRbeta repertoires from subjects exposed to, actively infected with, or recovered from COVID-19 were included in the dataset. A freely available public database, intended as a resource for researchers studying the immune response to SARS-CoV-2, is where the repertoires were released. The samples were drawn from two sources: the first 160 participants of the ongoing ImmuneRACE study, and 1,200 or so subjects contributed by 6 global collaborators. The sample metadata nearly always contained a de-identified subject ID, COVID-19 status, age in years and sex. Where HLA class I and class II types were available, the types were taken from metadata supplied by the sample provider, not from assay-based typing. Summary of the overall study and its limitations: The quantity of clinical and demographic metadata differed by source and by participant and was supplied without curation.

V lost 2 bases and J lost 3 bases; the stretch between them is 8 bases long. CDR1 and CDR2 are read off the germline V gene as SGHVS and FNYEAQ. Counted from cysteine to phenylalanine, this CDR3 has 14 amino acids. The kept DNA is CDR3 alone, 42 bases in frame from the first base. TCRbeta CDR3 regions were amplified from genomic DNA using the immunoSEQ Assay, a bias-controlled multiplex PCR. The authors processed their data as follows. The number of nucleated cells in each sample was estimated by amplification of reference gene primers within the assay. To quantify the absolute abundance of each unique TCRbeta CDR3 rearrangement, sequence reads were collapsed and filtered. For each sample, productive Simpson clonality was calculated as the square root of Simpson's diversity index over productive rearrangements. The table was pulled from immuneACCESS by TCRdb, which kept in-frame rearrangements only. Such tables lose some clones; where checked, under half of the loss comes from unresolved V genes, and the rest has no known cause. V, J and clone size were drawn from that table, and D and trimming were deduced from the DNA. The sample yields roughly 95,000 clones; roughly four fifths were counted once. The ten most abundant clones make up over 3.5% of the sample.

Regarding this clone: What antigen it recognizes has not been identified. Qualities for individual bases were not recorded, and no much larger clone is one base off.

Whole blood was collected in K2EDTA tubes by collaborating institutions according to the institutions' own protocols. For TCRbeta analysis, collaborators shipped samples in one of three forms: frozen whole blood, isolated PBMCs, or DNA extracted from either of those sample types. The sequencing sample was made of peripheral blood. This receptor was identified in a man between 60 and 75 years old with acute or convalescent COVID-19. Recombination joined TRBV7-6 with TRBJ2-1; TRBD1 is perhaps the D gene, given 5 matching bases. DNA sequence: TGTGCCAGCAGCTTACAGGGTAACTACAATGAGCAGTTCTTC. This is translated as CASSLQGNYNEQFF.